The 28 T cell receptor beta chains below were found in one sample sequenced in a study of blood T cells in healthy people across ages. A second about 7 to 11 cycle PCR used barcoded and J-beta primers. TCRdb reprocessed the 5' RACE reads via MiXCR and lists one record per CDR3 protein. Here the sample spans 1.5 million to 2 million distinct CDR3 sequences, around half being singletons. Sequences were obtained from blood. These receptors came from a woman in her thirties or forties in good health.

V and J are TRBV25-1 and TRBJ1-1; D call uncertain. Germline V gene sequence: CDR1 MGHDK, CDR2 SYGVNS. The CDR3 contains 11 residues. V lost 4 bases, J lost 9 bases, and 9 bases lay in between. The CDR3 reads CASSAGVKAFF. DNA for the CDR3: TGTGCCAGCAGTGCCGGAGTCAAAGCTTTCTTT.

This clonotype was picked up a small number of times. V gene TRBV6-5 combines with J gene TRBJ1-2; 8 nucleotides agree with TRBD1. The CDR3 spans 16 residues. V shed 11 bases and J 0 bases; nucleotides not matched to a gene: 14. Germline V gene sequence: CDR1 MNHEY, CDR2 SVGAGI. The CDR3 DNA reads TGTGCCGCCCTCGTCCTCAGGGGGCCAACTAACTATGGCTACACCTTC. It encodes CAALVLRGPTNYGYTF.

The chain employs TRBV9 and TRBJ1-2, with D unresolved. The germline gives CDR1 SGDLS, CDR2 YYNGEE. The CDR3 runs 15 residues. The V and J ends lost 3 bases and 4 bases respectively, with 16 bases between them. CDR3 bases: TGTGCCAGCAGCGCTCGGGAAGGGCGAAGCTATGGCTACACCTTC. Translated: CASSAREGRSYGYTF.

V usage is TRBV5-5 and J usage is TRBJ2-5, with 14 bases that match TRBD2. This CDR3 has 18 residues. Germline CDR1 is SGHKS and CDR2 is YYEKEE (reference sequence). Trimming at V came to 0 bases and at J to 2 bases, leaving 6 bases not matched to a gene. The CDR3 nucleotides read TGTGCCAGCAGCTTGGCGTGGACTAGCGGGGGGCGTCAAGAGACCCAGTACTTC. Translated, it gives CASSLAWTSGGRQETQYF. Together with reference TRBV5-5 and TRBJ2-5, the CDR3 gives the full variable domain: DAGVTQSPTHLIKTRGQQVTLRCSPISGHKSVSWYQQVLGQGPQFIFQYYEKEERGRGNFPDRFSARQFPNYSSELNVNALLLGDSALYLCASSLAWTSGGRQETQYFGPGTRLLVL.

The chain has TRBV7-2 and TRBJ2-1; D is perhaps TRBD2 (6 bases). The CDR3 has 17 residues. V was cut by 5 bases and J by 0 bases, with 17 bases left in between. CDR1 and CDR2 from the germline V gene are SGHTA and FQGNSA. The CDR3 loop reads CASSPFLGGSSYNEQFF. The CDR3, as DNA: TGTGCCAGCAGCCCATTTTTGGGGGGAAGCTCCTACAATGAGCAGTTCTTC.

The rearrangement links TRBV5-1 to TRBJ2-7; the match to TRBD1 covers 7 bases. The J call may be incorrect, as the DNA end agrees better with TRBJ2-5. In germline, CDR1 is SGHRS, CDR2 YFSETQ. This CDR3 has 14 amino acids. The CDR3 region is CASRSGGLEETQYF. The DNA of the CDR3 is TGCGCCAGCAGGTCAGGGGGATTGGAAGAGACCCAGTACTTC.

This clonotype was recorded a few times. The chain recombines TRBV7-3 with TRBJ2-5; 9 bases align to TRBD1. The germline CDR1 and CDR2 sequences are SGHTA and FQGTGA. This CDR3 is built from 15 residues. The trim removed 2 bases at V and 4 bases at J, leaving 5 bases unmatched. The CDR3 coding sequence is TGTGCCAGCAGCTTATCCCCGGGACAGGGAGAGACCCAGTACTTC. Translation gives CASSLSPGQGETQYF.

This clonotype has more than one count but fewer than ten. The CDR3 DNA reads TGCGCCAGCAGCTTAGGCCCTCCCAGCGATGAGCAGTTCTTC. Encoded protein: CASSLGPPSDEQFF. V usage is TRBV5-1 and J usage is TRBJ2-1; D gene ambiguous. V lost 2 bases and J lost 8, with 14 bases in between. The CDR3 is 14 amino acids. Germline V gene data show CDR1 as SGHRS and CDR2 as YFSETQ.

This clonotype was observed a single time. The chain has TRBV7-2 and TRBJ1-2; 9 nucleotides line up with TRBD1. The CDR3 extends over 17 amino acids. V lost 6 bases to trimming and J lost 0 bases; unmatched junction nucleotides: 11. Looked up from germline, CDR1 is SGHTA and CDR2 is FQGNSA. CDR3 protein: CASRQPGQGKANYGYTF. CDR3 nucleotide sequence: TGTGCCAGCAGACAGCCGGGACAGGGAAAAGCTAACTATGGCTACACCTTC.

The chain links TRBV9 to TRBJ2-4, with D possibly matching TRBD1 (6 bases). The DNA end lines up better with TRBJ2-7; the J call may be wrong. The CDR3 is made up of 14 amino acids. The germline gives CDR1 SGDLS, CDR2 YYNGEE. This CDR3 is CASRGTRMPYEQYF. CDR3 coding DNA: TGTGCCAGCAGAGGGACAAGGATGCCCTACGAGCAGTACTTC.

The rearrangement links TRBV19 to TRBJ1-2, with 8 bases that match TRBD1. The CDR3 is 15 amino acids. The J segment lost 3 bases and the V segment lost 5 bases, leaving 8 bases of the junction unmatched. The V gene's germline CDR1 is LNHDA and CDR2 SQIVND (reference sequence). The CDR3 sequence is CASSASGTGHYGYTF. The CDR3 DNA reads as TGTGCCAGTAGTGCCTCCGGGACAGGACACTATGGCTACACCTTC.

The chain has TRBV2 and TRBJ2-1; the match to TRBD2 covers 7 bases. Germline CDR1 SNHLY, CDR2 FYNNEI. Unmatched junction bases numbered 8, after V lost 6 bases and J lost 3 bases. This CDR3 region has 15 residues. CDR3 bases: TGTGCCAGCAGAGCTAGGGGACTACTCTACAATGAGCAGTTCTTC. Protein: CASRARGLLYNEQFF.

In its sample, this clonotype was seen a few times. The V and J genes are TRBV3-1 and TRBJ2-1; tentative D call: TRBD2 (7 bases). Germline CDR1 LGHDT, CDR2 YNNKEL (reference sequence). The V and J ends lost 0 bases and 2 bases respectively, with 23 bases between them. The CDR3 is made up of 20 amino acids. The CDR3 spells CASSQDNIVGGPFAYNEQFF. DNA for the CDR3: TGTGCCAGCAGCCAAGATAATATTGTGGGGGGGCCGTTCGCCTACAATGAGCAGTTCTTC.

In this sample, this clonotype turned up a few times. The gene calls are TRBV29-1 and TRBJ2-3; TRBD1 aligns across 8 bases. V dropped 3 bases and J dropped 2; count of bases not matched to a gene: 7. The CDR3 spans 15 residues. Germline-derived CDR1 and CDR2 are SQVTM and ANQGSEA. In DNA, the CDR3 is TGCAGCGTTGATAGAGGACAGGGCCTCACAGATACGCAGTATTTT. It codes for CSVDRGQGLTDTQYF.

This clonotype was counted at least ten times. The junction shows a germline mismatch at one end, possibly a read error. This sequence joins TRBV5-1 and TRBJ2-3; weak D call: TRBD2 (6 bases). Germline lookup yields CDR1 SGHRS and CDR2 YFSETQ. CDR3 length: 13 residues. In nucleotides, the CDR3 is TGTGCCAGCAGTGGCGGGGTCACAGATACGCAGTATTTT. Its translation: CASSGGVTDTQYF.

The table lists this clonotype with a few counts. The V gene is TRBV5-6, the J gene TRBJ2-4, with unresolved D. CDR1 and CDR2 (germline): SGHDT, YYEEEE. V was shortened by 0 bases and J by 8 bases, with 12 bases between the two germline ends. The CDR3 length is 14 residues. The DNA for the CDR3 is TGTGCCAGCAGCTTGGTTCCGAGTAGTGACATTCAGTACTTC. Encoded protein: CASSLVPSSDIQYF.

The chain has TRBV4-2 and TRBJ2-5, with TRBD1 matching 7 bases. J gave up 2 bases and V 0 bases, and 9 bases lay outside the gene matches. Germline CDR1 reads LGHNA; CDR2 reads YNFKEQ. CDR3 size: 17 residues. CDR3 region: CASSQERAGTEQETQYF. CDR3 coding DNA: TGTGCCAGCAGCCAAGAAAGAGCAGGGACAGAGCAAGAGACCCAGTACTTC.

As for this clonotype: This likely comes from a read error, as the CDR3 has no conserved phenylalanine or tryptophan at its end. The gene calls are TRBV7-9 and TRBJ2-5; D is perhaps TRBD2 (6 bases). TRBJ2-7 explains the end of the DNA better; the J call may be wrong. Per germline, CDR1 SEHNR and CDR2 FQNEAQ (reference sequence). The CDR3 runs 14 residues. CDR3 sequence reads: CASSPKGLPYEQYI. CDR3 DNA sequence: TGTGCCAGCAGCCCCAAGGGACTTCCTTACGAGCAGTACATC.

The V call is TRBV11-2, the J call TRBJ2-5, with 13 bases lining up with TRBD2. From germline, CDR1 is SGHAT and CDR2 FQNNGV. Trimming took 5 bases from V and 2 from J; bases not matched to a gene: 8. CDR3 length equals 17 residues. CDR3 coding DNA: TGTGCCAGCAGCCCTAGCTGGGGACTAGCGGGACAAGAGACCCAGTACTTC. This codes for CASSPSWGLAGQETQYF.

The J gene is TRBJ1-2, the V gene TRBV9; D may be TRBD1 (6 bases). V was shortened by 2 bases and J by 0 bases, with 14 bases between the two germline ends. The CDR3 is made up of 16 amino acids. CDR1 is SGDLS, CDR2 YYNGEE, per germline. This CDR3 is CASSVGRAGANYGYTF. In nucleotides, the CDR3 is TGTGCCAGCAGCGTTGGGAGAGCAGGGGCTAACTATGGCTACACCTTC.

V gene TRBV15 combines with J gene TRBJ2-1, with 8 bases lining up with TRBD2. The CDR3 consists of 15 residues. V shed 4 bases, J shed 6 bases, and the junction held 8 bases outside the gene matches. Germline assignment: CDR1 LNHNV and CDR2 YYDKDF (reference sequence). This chain's CDR3 is CATSKGGGQTNEQFF. Written as DNA, the CDR3 is TGTGCCACCAGCAAAGGCGGGGGGCAAACCAATGAGCAGTTCTTC. The full variable domain, rest sourced from reference TRBV15 and TRBJ2-1, is DAMVIQNPRYQVTQFGKPVTLSCSQTLNHNVMYWYQQKSSQAPKLLFHYYDKDFNNEADTPDNFQSRRPNTSFCFLDIRSPGLGDTAMYLCATSKGGGQTNEQFFGPGTRLTVL.

The chain has TRBV5-1 and TRBJ2-1, with 13 bases matching TRBD2. The CDR3 spans 17 residues. The ends lost 0 bases at V and 6 bases at J; junction bases unmatched: 6. Germline V CDR1 and CDR2: SGHRS, YFSETQ. This CDR3 reads CASSLGLAGGTLNEQFF. CDR3 DNA: TGCGCCAGCAGCTTGGGACTAGCGGGGGGTACTCTCAATGAGCAGTTCTTC.

The chain is built from TRBV20-1 and TRBJ1-5; D gene uncertain. Looked up from germline, CDR1 is DFQATT and CDR2 is SNEGSKA (reference sequence). The CDR3 is 12 amino acids. Trimming pared 5 bases from V and 3 bases from J, leaving 8 bases between. In DNA, the CDR3 is TGCAGTGCTCGGGAGAACAATCAGCCCCAGCATTTT. It specifies CSARENNQPQHF.

This clonotype was counted a few times. The chain employs TRBV7-2 and TRBJ2-1; 8 bases are a match to TRBD2. This CDR3 comprises 17 residues. Germline CDR1 reads SGHTA; CDR2 reads FQGNSA. Unmatched junction bases numbered 10, after V lost 6 bases and J lost 0 bases. This chain's CDR3 is CASRSKRRGGSYNEQFF. In DNA, the CDR3 is TGTGCCAGCAGGAGTAAGCGCCGGGGGGGCTCCTACAATGAGCAGTTCTTC.

This sequence joins TRBV28 and TRBJ1-6, with D perhaps matching TRBD1 (5 bases). The germline V gene encodes CDR1 MDHEN and CDR2 SYDVKM. V gave up 6 bases and J gave up 0 bases, with 9 bases separating them. The CDR3 is 15 amino acids. In nucleotides, the CDR3 is TGTGCCAGCAGGCAAGACAGCTCCTATAATTCACCCCTCCACTTT. Protein product: CASRQDSSYNSPLHF.

The chain is built from TRBV5-1 and TRBJ1-1; the D gene is possibly TRBD1 (5 bases). There are 16 residues in the CDR3. V was trimmed by 4 bases and J by 0 bases, leaving 16 bases between them. Germline loops: CDR1 SGHRS, CDR2 YFSETQ. The CDR3: CASSHGWGSVNTEAFF. CDR3 in DNA: TGCGCCAGCAGCCACGGATGGGGGTCTGTGAACACTGAAGCTTTCTTT.

The rearrangement links TRBV9 to TRBJ1-2; D is ambiguous. The CDR3 loop spans 14 amino acids. The V gene lost 0 bases and the J gene lost 1 base, with 7 bases spanning the gap. Germline values: CDR1 SGDLS, CDR2 YYNGEE. The CDR3 reads CASSVDENNYGYTF. The CDR3 DNA sequence: TGTGCCAGCAGCGTAGACGAGAATAACTATGGCTACACCTTC.

Note on this clonotype: The junction differs from germline at one of its ends, possibly a read error. The chain carries TRBV7-2 and TRBJ2-3; perhaps TRBD2 as D (6 bases). Germline CDR1 and CDR2: SGHTA and FQGNSA. The CDR3 has 12 amino acids. CDR3 DNA sequence: TGTGCCAGCAGCTCTTTAGCGGATACGCGGTATTTT. This translates into CASSSLADTRYF.